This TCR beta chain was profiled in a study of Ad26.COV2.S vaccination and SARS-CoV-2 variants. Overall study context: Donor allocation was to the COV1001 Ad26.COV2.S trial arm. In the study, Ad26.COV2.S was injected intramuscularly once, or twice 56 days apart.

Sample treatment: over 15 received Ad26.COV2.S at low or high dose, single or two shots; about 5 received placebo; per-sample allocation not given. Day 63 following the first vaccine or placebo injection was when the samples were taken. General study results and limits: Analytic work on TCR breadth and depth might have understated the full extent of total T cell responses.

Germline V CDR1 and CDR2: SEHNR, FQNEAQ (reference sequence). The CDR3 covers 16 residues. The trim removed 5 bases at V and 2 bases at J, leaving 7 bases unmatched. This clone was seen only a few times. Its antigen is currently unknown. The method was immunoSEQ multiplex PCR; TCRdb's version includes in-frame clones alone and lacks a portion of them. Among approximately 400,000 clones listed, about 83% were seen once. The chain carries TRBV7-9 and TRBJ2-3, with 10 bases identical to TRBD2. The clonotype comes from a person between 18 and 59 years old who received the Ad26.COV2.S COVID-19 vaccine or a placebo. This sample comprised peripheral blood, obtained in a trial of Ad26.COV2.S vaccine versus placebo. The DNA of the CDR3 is TGTGCCAGCAGCCCGCCGGGACTAGCGTTCACAGATACGCAGTATTTT. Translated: CASSPPGLAFTDTQYF. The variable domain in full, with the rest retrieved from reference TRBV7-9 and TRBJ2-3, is DTGVSQNPRHKITKRGQNVTFRCDPISEHNRLYWYRQTLGQGPEFLTYFQNEAQLEKSRLLSDRFSAERPKGSFSTLEIQRTEQGDSAMYLCASSPPGLAFTDTQYFGPGTRLTVL.